These 19 T cell receptor beta chains came from one sample sequenced in a study of blood T cell repertoires in COVID-19. Using immunoSEQ multiplex PCR, the repertoire was profiled, and TCRdb retains in-frame clones only, with some absent. Of 250,000 to 300,000 clones listed, 81% were seen once; the top ten hold around 2.9%. The specimen sequenced was peripheral blood. The receptors shown here come from an older woman with active or convalescent COVID-19.

The chain couples TRBV7-2 to TRBJ1-2, with 7 bases identical to TRBD1. The CDR3 totals 14 residues. The germline gives CDR1 SGHTA, CDR2 FQGNSA. V trimming: 0 bases; J trimming: 4 bases; junction bases outside the gene matches: 2. The CDR3 nucleotides are TGTGCCAGCAGCTTAGCTGGGGACAGCTATGGCTACACCTTC. Its protein is CASSLAGDSYGYTF.

The genes are TRBV5-1 and TRBJ1-1; 7 bases align to TRBD1. This CDR3 is built from 14 residues. V lost 4 bases and J lost 4; bases outside the gene matches: 7. CDR1 is SGHRS and CDR2 is YFSETQ in the germline V gene. The CDR3 DNA sequence: TGCGCCAGCAGCCCTCAGGGGGACAGCACTGAAGCTTTCTTT. It translates to CASSPQGDSTEAFF.

The chain carries TRBV27 and TRBJ1-4; possible D gene TRBD1, 6 bases. The length of the CDR3 is 14 residues. CDR1 is MNHEY and CDR2 is SMNVEV in the germline V gene (reference sequence). Trimming pared 5 bases from V and 11 bases from J, leaving 18 bases between. The CDR3 DNA reads as TGTGCCAGCAGTCCCAGAGAGGGAGGGGGGAAACTGTTTTTT. Encoded protein: CASSPREGGGKLFF.

The V gene is TRBV9, the J gene TRBJ2-3; 8 bases match TRBD2. V shed 0 bases, J shed 7 bases, and the junction held 7 bases outside the gene matches. From germline, CDR1 is SGDLS and CDR2 YYNGEE. The CDR3 has 15 residues. CDR3 nucleotides: TGTGCCAGCAGCGTAGCGGGGGGGCGAGGATATACGCAGTATTTT. It translates to CASSVAGGRGYTQYF.

With respect to this clone: This may come from a read error, since a much larger clone is one base off. The V call is TRBV11-2, the J call TRBJ1-2; D gene unclear. CDR3 size: 15 residues. Germline assignment: CDR1 SGHAT and CDR2 FQNNGV. Trimming took 5 bases from V and 2 from J, leaving 15 bases between them. CDR3 region: CASSPPVQRNYGYTF. CDR3 in DNA: TGTGCCAGCAGCCCCCCGGTACAGAGAAACTATGGCTACACCTTC.

The rearrangement uses TRBV19 and TRBJ1-1; D not certain. Trimming took off 6 bases at V and 3 bases at J, with 11 bases between the two ends. CDR3 length: 13 amino acids. Germline loops: CDR1 LNHDA, CDR2 SQIVND (reference sequence). The CDR3 DNA is TGTGCCAGTAGGACGGGGATTGACACTGAAGCTTTCTTT. Amino acids: CASRTGIDTEAFF.

The J gene is TRBJ2-1, the V gene TRBV9; D is uncertain. The CDR3 length is 14 residues. CDR1 is SGDLS and CDR2 is YYNGEE in the germline V gene. Trimming removed 0 bases at V and 13 bases at J, with 17 bases between. This chain's CDR3 is CASSVARSHTSQFF. DNA of the CDR3: TGTGCCAGCAGCGTAGCGCGGTCCCATACATCCCAGTTCTTC.

This clone was detected a few times. The V and J genes are TRBV19 and TRBJ1-1, with a tentative D call TRBD1 (6 bases). CDR1 and CDR2 from the germline V gene are LNHDA and SQIVND (reference sequence). V lost 7 bases and J 4 bases, leaving 13 bases between the germline ends. The CDR3 sequence is 13 residues long. CDR3 amino acids: CASTSRGSTEAFF. As DNA, the CDR3 is TGTGCCAGTACATCCAGGGGCTCCACTGAAGCTTTCTTT.

This clone has just one count. V gene TRBV25-1 combines with J gene TRBJ1-4; tentative D call: TRBD1 (5 bases). Germline CDR1 reads MGHDK; CDR2 reads SYGVNS. This CDR3 has 13 amino acids. V lost 6 bases and J lost 1, with 6 bases in between. This CDR3 reads CASSRVTNEKLFF. The CDR3 nucleotides read TGTGCCAGCAGCAGGGTAACTAATGAAAAACTGTTTTTT.

V gene TRBV5-4 combines with J gene TRBJ1-1; D might be TRBD1 (5 bases). The CDR3 consists of 13 residues. Germline values: CDR1 SGHNT, CDR2 YYREEE (reference sequence). The CDR3 region is CLTARQKNTEAFF. DNA for the CDR3: TGTCTAACCGCGAGACAGAAGAACACTGAAGCTTTCTTT. Using reference TRBV5-4 and TRBJ1-1 for the parts outside the CDR3, the full variable domain is ETGVTQSPTHLIKTRGQQVTLRCSSQSGHNTVSWYQQALGQGPQFIFQYYREEENGRGNFPPRFSGLQFPNYSSELNVNALELDDSALYLCLTARQKNTEAFFGQGTRLTVV.

V and J are TRBV4-2 and TRBJ2-1, with 8 nucleotides matching TRBD2. With V trimmed by 0 bases and J by 11 bases, 6 bases remained unmatched. This CDR3 region has 14 residues. Germline V gene sequence: CDR1 LGHNA, CDR2 YNFKEQ. The CDR3 nucleotides are TGTGCCAGCAGCCAAGAGACAGAGCGGGGGCAGCAGTTCTTC. This encodes CASSQETERGQQFF.

CDR3 loop: CASSYSQAAYEQYF. The CDR3 DNA follows: TGTGCCAGCAGTTACTCGCAGGCCGCCTACGAGCAGTACTTC. The chain is built from TRBV6-5 and TRBJ2-7; the D is unclear. This CDR3 is 14 amino acids long. Germline CDR1 is MNHEY and CDR2 is SVGAGI. Trimming cost V 0 bases and J 2 bases, with 8 bases left between them.

The chain carries TRBV19 and TRBJ1-1; weak D call: TRBD1 (5 bases). This CDR3 is built from 14 residues. Germline values: CDR1 LNHDA, CDR2 SQIVND (reference sequence). V lost 5 bases and J 1 base, leaving 11 bases between the germline ends. CDR3 coding DNA: TGTGCCAGTAGTGCCCGAGACAGGAACACTGAAGCTTTCTTT. It encodes CASSARDRNTEAFF.

The V gene is TRBV11-2, the J gene TRBJ2-7; D gene uncertain. CDR1 is SGHAT, CDR2 FQNNGV, per germline. CDR3 size: 14 residues. Trimming pared 6 bases from V and 6 bases from J, leaving 18 bases between. The CDR3 protein is CASSPPVRLGEQYF. CDR3 sequence (DNA): TGTGCCAGCAGTCCCCCCGTTAGACTGGGCGAGCAGTACTTC.

This chain joins TRBV4-3 and TRBJ1-5; D unresolved. Trimming took 0 bases from V and 4 from J, leaving 4 bases between them. CDR1 LGHNA and CDR2 YSLEER come from the germline V gene. CDR3 size: 13 residues. The CDR3 DNA is TGCGCCAGCAGCCAAGAGGAGAATCAGCCCCAGCATTTT. Encoded protein: CASSQEENQPQHF.

The chain combines TRBV6-2 or TRBV6-3 with TRBJ2-3; 9 positions match TRBD2. The CDR3 runs to 15 residues. V was clipped by 2 bases and J by 5 bases; unmatched bases: 5. Germline CDR1 is MNHEY and CDR2 is SVGEGT. The CDR3 is CASSYGLAYLDTQYF. The CDR3 bases are TGTGCCAGCAGTTACGGACTAGCGTATTTAGATACGCAGTATTTT.

The V gene is TRBV2, the J gene TRBJ1-1; D unclear. Between the trimmed V and J ends, which lost 2 bases and 7 bases, there was a span of 11 bases. CDR1 is SNHLY and CDR2 is FYNNEI in the germline V gene. The CDR3 length is 13 residues. CDR3 in DNA: TGTGCCAGCAGTGAACGAACGTGGCTTGAAGCTTTCTTT. Amino acids: CASSERTWLEAFF.

V and J are TRBV2 and TRBJ1-1, with D uncertain. This CDR3 comprises 12 residues. CDR1 and CDR2 from the germline V gene are SNHLY and FYNNEI. Trimming took 4 bases from V and 4 from J, leaving 7 bases between them. The CDR3 spells CASSVGITEAFF. Here the CDR3 DNA reads TGTGCCAGCAGTGTTGGCATCACTGAAGCTTTCTTT.

This sequence joins TRBV4-2 and TRBJ2-3, with 7 bases that match TRBD2. Trimming cost V 4 bases and J 3 bases; bases outside gene matches: 7. The CDR3 contains 15 residues. Per germline, CDR1 LGHNA and CDR2 YNFKEQ. CDR3 nucleotides: TGTGCCAGCAGCCCCCGGGACTATGGGACAGATACGCAGTATTTT. This codes for CASSPRDYGTDTQYF.